This T cell receptor (beta chain) was identified in a study of cytomegalovirus exposure and HLA in healthy donors. Study details: One earlier analysis, a look at 180 million or so T cells, found about 100 million unique TCR beta sequences. There were about 85 million unique TCRs (from HLA-typed donors) in an early data release.

For this clone: Its antigen is currently unknown.

PCR was performed using 60 Vbeta and 13 Jbeta primers. Libraries were prepared by immunoSEQ multiplex PCR; TCRdb keeps only in-frame clonotypes and omits some of them. Among 170,000 or so clones listed, about 81% were seen once. Trimming removed 6 bases from V and 3 bases from J, with 21 bases in between. CDR1 and CDR2 (germline): SGHDT, YYEEEE. The CDR3 runs 16 residues. General study points: In a later analysis, TCR beta V- and J-gene trimming showed a link to a missense DCLRE1C variant. An assumption of roughly uniform sequencing depth across donors underlay the presence/absence analyses.

The receptor was derived from a woman aged 25 to 39 in good health and CMV-seronegative. This rearrangement joins TRBV5-6 to TRBJ2-5; D is possibly TRBD1 (5 bases). The source material was PBMCs. The CDR3 is CASKAGFWAAEETQYF. The CDR3 DNA reads TGTGCCAGCAAGGCAGGGTTTTGGGCAGCAGAAGAGACCCAGTACTTC. The full variable domain, in which reference TRBV5-6 and TRBJ2-5 provide the parts outside the CDR3, is DAGVTQSPTHLIKTRGQQVTLRCSPKSGHDTVSWYQQALGQGPQFIFQYYEEEERQRGNFPDRFSGHQFPNYSSELNVNALLLGDSALYLCASKAGFWAAEETQYFGPGTRLLVL.